This T cell receptor beta chain was retrieved from a study of metastatic and nonmetastatic thyroid tumors. Until they underwent thyroid surgery, no patient had received any treatment. Trimming took 7 bases from V and 0 from J; bases not matched to a gene: 9. Germline V gives CDR1 ENHRY, CDR2 SYGVKD. CDR3 length: 17 residues. TCRdb re-clonotyped the PCR reads via MiXCR. The table includes under 25,000 clones, over 20% detected once. The chain employs TRBV10-3 and TRBJ2-6, with TRBD1 identical over 7 bases. Sequences were obtained from adjacent normal tissue. The TCR comes from a female donor with papillary thyroid cancer or a benign thyroid nodule (not recorded which). Some clones in this sample may be carry-over from other donors' samples. CDR3 region: CAINPTGPISGANVLTF. CDR3 in DNA: TGTGCCATCAACCCGACAGGGCCGATCTCTGGGGCCAACGTCCTGACTTTC.